This paragraph covers one T cell receptor (beta chain) sequence. Other nucleotide sequences in the sample specify the same CDR3. Per the germline V gene, CDR1 is ENHRY and CDR2 is SYGVKD. The CDR3 has 14 residues. V shed 6 bases and J shed 2 bases, with 14 bases lying between them. The method was immunoSEQ multiplex PCR; TCRdb's version includes in-frame clones alone and lacks a portion of them. Of about 120,000 clones in the sample, 80% to 90% were seen once. This specimen comes from a study of T cell responses to AZD1222 COVID-19 vaccine. This clonotype was obtained from an adult in good health. The sample consisted of peripheral blood, taken on day 0 of AZD1222 vaccination. The chain combines TRBV10-3 with TRBJ2-7; TRBD2 might be the D (6 bases). The DNA for the CDR3 is TGTGCCATCAGCGAAAGGGGAGGCGCCTACGAGCAGTACTTC. Protein sequence: CAISERGGAYEQYF.